This T cell receptor (beta chain) emerged from a study of fetal regulatory T cell absence and autoimmunity. Study in general: Exocrine pancreas autoimmunity occurred in IPEX patients lacking clinical diabetes.

Data came from immunoSEQ multiplex PCR; TCRdb stores just in-frame clones and leaves some out. The sample carries around 100,000 clones, 72% recorded once. This clone turned up a few times. The target antigen is unknown. Regarding the study as a whole: Pancreas and cord blood did not differ much in TRB family usage. In IPEX, the enrichment was taken to support antigen-driven autoimmunity before birth. Compared with cord blood, pancreas showed oligoclonal TCR enrichment, some clones over 85-fold.

V dropped 4 bases and J dropped 7 bases, with 13 bases sitting between them. Looked up from germline, CDR1 is SGHTA and CDR2 is FQGNSA. The length of the CDR3 is 13 residues. This rearrangement joins TRBV7-2 to TRBJ1-1; D is ambiguous. The receptor was derived from a male donor with IPEX syndrome. What was sequenced was pancreas tissue. CDR3 residues: CASSSSLRNEAFF. CDR3 DNA sequence: TGTGCCAGCAGCTCCTCATTAAGGAATGAAGCTTTCTTT.